Presented here are 5 T cell receptor beta chains from one specimen sequenced in a study of T cells in pancreatic ductal adenocarcinoma. No neoadjuvant therapy was given to the selected pancreatic ductal adenocarcinoma patients before their surgery. Some clones are missing from TCRdb's copy, which holds only in-frame ones; the method was immunoSEQ multiplex PCR. The table has 97,000 or so clones, roughly 96% seen once. Sequenced: PBMCs. These receptors originate from a human donor with pancreatic ductal adenocarcinoma.

The V and J genes are TRBV6-1 and TRBJ2-1, with a weak D call TRBD1 (6 bases). The CDR3 sequence is 15 residues long. Germline CDR1 is MNHNS and CDR2 is SASEGT. V lost 0 bases to trimming and J lost 1 base, with 7 bases between them. This CDR3 reads CASSEAQGSYNEQFF. DNA of the CDR3: TGTGCCAGCAGTGAAGCGCAGGGGTCCTACAATGAGCAGTTCTTC.

The chain joins TRBV10-3 to TRBJ2-6, with a possible D match to TRBD2 (6 bases). The CDR3 loop spans 16 amino acids. V was shortened by 8 bases and J by 2 bases, with 16 bases between the two germline ends. Germline CDR1 is ENHRY and CDR2 is SYGVKD. CDR3 nucleotide sequence: TGTGCCATCCGGCCGATGGCGGGAACTGGGGCCAACGTCCTGACTTTC. Its protein product is CAIRPMAGTGANVLTF.

The chain carries TRBV5-1 and TRBJ2-2; D might be TRBD2 (6 bases). The V end was cut by 0 bases, the J end by 0 bases, with 6 bases between. In germline, CDR1 is SGHRS, CDR2 YFSETQ. The CDR3 loop spans 15 amino acids. CDR3 sequence: CASSLGTTNTGELFF. CDR3 DNA: TGCGCCAGCAGCTTGGGGACTACGAACACCGGGGAGCTGTTTTTT.

The chain has TRBV27 and TRBJ2-3, with 12 nucleotides matching TRBD2. CDR3 size: 17 residues. V was pared by 3 bases and J by 3 bases, with 7 bases of the junction left unmatched. The germline CDR1 and CDR2 sequences are MNHEY and SMNVEV (reference sequence). DNA of the CDR3: TGTGCCAGCAGTTTCTGGACTAGCGGGGCGGGTACAGATACGCAGTATTTT. The encoded protein is CASSFWTSGAGTDTQYF.

The chain carries TRBV30 and TRBJ2-5; TRBD1 is a possible D gene (5 bases). Germline CDR1 reads GTSNPN; CDR2 reads SVGIG (reference sequence). The V and J ends lost 2 bases and 7 bases respectively, with 14 bases between them. The CDR3 loop spans 13 amino acids. CDR3 coding DNA: TGTGCCTGGAGTAGGCAGGGTGGGGTGACCCAGTACTTC. Its protein is CAWSRQGGVTQYF.